Here is one T cell receptor beta chain with its context. These data originate in a study of shared T cell receptors in the human thymus. Here immunoSEQ multiplex PCR was the method, and the copy in TCRdb shows in-frame clones only, minus some. The sample contains roughly 500,000 clones, roughly 74% of which appear only once. Per germline, CDR1 LNHNV and CDR2 YYDKDF (reference sequence). This CDR3 comprises 15 residues. The sample also formed part of further work on human thymus T cells. That publication notes: The people who donated were healthy Finnish babies having corrective surgery for congenital heart defects. Thymus tissue was removed during corrective cardiac surgery. Usage of V and J genes appeared biased in thymic and blood repertoires. Thymic repertoires of unrelated individuals were reported in related research to overlap highly.

This TCR was sampled from a boy under three years old with a congenital heart defect. This chain joins TRBV15 and TRBJ2-5; 9 bases align to TRBD2. The J call may be incorrect, as the DNA end agrees better with TRBJ2-7. What was sequenced was thymocytes. In DNA form, the CDR3 reads TGTGCCACCAGCAGAGATATGCGGGAGGGCTACGAGCAGTACTTC. This translates into CATSRDMREGYEQYF.